Listed below are T cell receptor beta chains from one sample, sequenced in a study of response to subunit inactivated influenza vaccine. TCRdb used MiXCR to reprocess the RT-PCR reads, holding one entry per CDR3 protein. The table has more than 250,000 distinct CDR3 sequences, around a fifth seen once. Sequenced here: PBMCs from blood, sampled about 20 months after vaccination. The receptors were gathered from a man aged 45 to 70 who received an inactivated influenza vaccine. The CDR3 runs from the conserved cysteine through the conserved F or W. The order of the fields is V gene, clone size, J gene, D gene, CDR3 DNA, CDR3 protein. The D gene is left open where the match is weak. Not all rows give a size; the values are once, few, many and, for expanded clones, a class.

v_gene: TRBV20-1; abundance: few; j_gene: TRBJ1-5; d_gene: -; CDR3nt: TGCAGTGCAACACCAGGGACCCCCAATCAGCCCCAGCATTTT; CDR3aa: CSATPGTPNQPQHF
v_gene: TRBV5-1; abundance: many; j_gene: TRBJ1-1; d_gene: TRBD1; CDR3nt: TGCGCCAGTACGATAGGGGGCCTGGACACTGAAGCTTTCTTT; CDR3aa: CASTIGGLDTEAFF
v_gene: TRBV28; abundance: few; j_gene: TRBJ2-5; d_gene: -; CDR3nt: TGTGCCAGCAGTTTGGGAAACGTAGAGACCCAGTACTTC; CDR3aa: CASSLGNVETQYF
v_gene: TRBV12-3/TRBV12-4; abundance: many; j_gene: TRBJ2-2; d_gene: -; CDR3nt: TGTGCCAGCAGTTTATTTCCCGGGGAGCTGTTTTTT; CDR3aa: CASSLFPGELFF
v_gene: TRBV19; abundance: -; j_gene: TRBJ2-2; d_gene: -; CDR3nt: TGTGCCAGCCACCCGGGTGGGAACACCGGGGAGCTGTTTTTT; CDR3aa: CASHPGGNTGELFF
v_gene: TRBV10-2; abundance: -; j_gene: TRBJ1-1; d_gene: -; CDR3nt: TGCGCCAGCAGTGAGTCGAACACTGAAGCTTTCTTT; CDR3aa: CASSESNTEAFF
v_gene: TRBV20-1; abundance: few; j_gene: TRBJ2-1; d_gene: TRBD1; CDR3nt: TGCAGTGCTAGACGGACAGGGGGGCGCAATGAGCAGTTCTTC; CDR3aa: CSARRTGGRNEQFF
v_gene: TRBV20-1; abundance: few; j_gene: TRBJ2-7; d_gene: TRBD1; CDR3nt: TGCAGTGCTGCAACAGGGGGCTACGAGCAGTACTTC; CDR3aa: CSAATGGYEQYF
v_gene: TRBV5-1; abundance: many; j_gene: TRBJ2-3; d_gene: -; CDR3nt: TGCGCCAGCAGCTTGGGGGGGCGCCCAGATACGCAGTATTTT; CDR3aa: CASSLGGRPDTQYF
v_gene: TRBV20-1; abundance: -; j_gene: TRBJ2-7; d_gene: TRBD1; CDR3nt: TGCAGTGCTAGAGATCGTGGGGCAGGGGGCTACGAGCAGTACTTC; CDR3aa: CSARDRGAGGYEQYF
v_gene: TRBV6-1; abundance: few; j_gene: TRBJ1-5; d_gene: -; CDR3nt: TGTGCCAGCAGAGGACAGCGAGATCAGCCCCAGCATTTT; CDR3aa: CASRGQRDQPQHF
v_gene: TRBV19; abundance: many; j_gene: TRBJ1-1; d_gene: TRBD1; CDR3nt: TGTGCCAGTAGCCGGACAGGGGCTGTGTACACTGAAGCTTTCTTT; CDR3aa: CASSRTGAVYTEAFF
v_gene: TRBV20-1; abundance: -; j_gene: TRBJ1-1; d_gene: -; CDR3nt: TGCAGTGCAAAGCTGCGGGGAGGAACTGAAGCTTTCTTT; CDR3aa: CSAKLRGGTEAFF
v_gene: TRBV28; abundance: -; j_gene: TRBJ2-1; d_gene: TRBD2; CDR3nt: TGTGCCAGCAGTCCCTTAGCGGGAGGCAGGCACTTC; CDR3aa: CASSPLAGGRHF
v_gene: TRBV4-1; abundance: few; j_gene: TRBJ1-2; d_gene: TRBD1; CDR3nt: TGCGCCAGCAGCCAAGGACAGGGAGGCCAGGGCTACACCTTC; CDR3aa: CASSQGQGGQGYTF
v_gene: TRBV5-6; abundance: few; j_gene: TRBJ1-1; d_gene: TRBD1; CDR3nt: TGTGCCAGCAACCAGGGGGCTGAAGCTTTCTTT; CDR3aa: CASNQGAEAFF
v_gene: TRBV6-1; abundance: few; j_gene: TRBJ2-7; d_gene: -; CDR3nt: TGTGCCAGCAGTGAAAGGGGGGACAGCTCCTACGAGCAGTACTTC; CDR3aa: CASSERGDSSYEQYF
v_gene: TRBV12-3/TRBV12-4; abundance: many; j_gene: TRBJ1-1; d_gene: -; CDR3nt: TGTGCCAGCAGTTTAGCGATTTACACTGAAGCTTTCTTT; CDR3aa: CASSLAIYTEAFF
v_gene: TRBV7-8; abundance: -; j_gene: TRBJ2-5; d_gene: TRBD1; CDR3nt: TGTGCCAGCAGCTTACTGACAGGGCAGGAAGAGACCCAGTACTTC; CDR3aa: CASSLLTGQEETQYF
v_gene: TRBV5-6; abundance: once; j_gene: TRBJ2-2; d_gene: -; CDR3nt: TGTGCCAGCAGCTTTCCAGGTACCGGGGAGCTGTTTTTT; CDR3aa: CASSFPGTGELFF
v_gene: TRBV10-1; abundance: few; j_gene: TRBJ1-1; d_gene: -; CDR3nt: TGCGCCAGCAGTGAGGAATGGGTGTCTGAAGCTTTCTTT; CDR3aa: CASSEEWVSEAFF
v_gene: TRBV9; abundance: -; j_gene: TRBJ2-1; d_gene: TRBD2; CDR3nt: TGTGCCAGCAGCGAACTAGCGGATACCTACAATGAGCAGTTCTTC; CDR3aa: CASSELADTYNEQFF
v_gene: TRBV7-7; abundance: -; j_gene: TRBJ2-2; d_gene: -; CDR3nt: TGTGCCAGCAGCTCTGACCTTGGGGGCCACACCGGGGAGCTGTTTTTT; CDR3aa: CASSSDLGGHTGELFF
v_gene: TRBV5-8; abundance: -; j_gene: TRBJ1-2; d_gene: -; CDR3nt: TGTGCCAGCAGCTTGAGCGGGACACCCTTCGCTGGCTACACCTTC; CDR3aa: CASSLSGTPFAGYTF
v_gene: TRBV10-3; abundance: few; j_gene: TRBJ2-3; d_gene: -; CDR3nt: TGTGCCATCACACCAGGGGACACAGATACGCAGTATTTT; CDR3aa: CAITPGDTDTQYF
v_gene: TRBV10-3; abundance: -; j_gene: TRBJ1-4; d_gene: TRBD1; CDR3nt: TGTGCCATCTCGCCCCGGACAGGCCTTAATGAAAAACTGTTTTTT; CDR3aa: CAISPRTGLNEKLFF
v_gene: TRBV29-1; abundance: few; j_gene: TRBJ1-2; d_gene: -; CDR3nt: TGCAGCGTTGCTGAGGGGACGAACTATGGCTACACCTTC; CDR3aa: CSVAEGTNYGYTF
v_gene: TRBV5-4; abundance: -; j_gene: TRBJ2-7; d_gene: TRBD1; CDR3nt: TGTGCCAGCAGCTTTTCCGGGACAGGTCACGAGCAGTACTTC; CDR3aa: CASSFSGTGHEQYF
v_gene: TRBV28; abundance: -; j_gene: TRBJ2-5; d_gene: -; CDR3nt: TGTGCCAGCAGTTTATTTTTGACACCCCGGGCCCGGGAGACCCAGTACTTC; CDR3aa: CASSLFLTPRARETQYF
v_gene: TRBV7-2; abundance: many; j_gene: TRBJ1-2; d_gene: TRBD1; CDR3nt: TGTGCCAGCAGCTTCCCACGGACAGGGTTGCATGCCTATGGCTACACCTTC; CDR3aa: CASSFPRTGLHAYGYTF
v_gene: TRBV18; abundance: many; j_gene: TRBJ2-1; d_gene: -; CDR3nt: TGTGCCAGCTCACCAACGGAAATTGAGCAGTTCTTC; CDR3aa: CASSPTEIEQFF
v_gene: TRBV10-1; abundance: -; j_gene: TRBJ2-3; d_gene: -; CDR3nt: TGCGCCAGCAGTGGGGCTGAAGGCACAGATACGCAGTATTTT; CDR3aa: CASSGAEGTDTQYF
v_gene: TRBV12-3/TRBV12-4; abundance: many; j_gene: TRBJ1-6; d_gene: -; CDR3nt: TGTGCCAGCACCTTTGCCGGTCGGAATTCACCCCTCCACTTT; CDR3aa: CASTFAGRNSPLHF
v_gene: TRBV18; abundance: few; j_gene: TRBJ2-1; d_gene: -; CDR3nt: TGTGCCAGCTCACCCCGTGAGGAGGGGGCCTTTTACAATGAGCAGTTCTTC; CDR3aa: CASSPREEGAFYNEQFF
v_gene: TRBV4-1; abundance: few; j_gene: TRBJ1-3; d_gene: -; CDR3nt: TGCGCCAGCAGCCAAGGGCGGCAGTCCTCTGGAAACACCATATATTTT; CDR3aa: CASSQGRQSSGNTIYF
v_gene: TRBV5-1; abundance: few; j_gene: TRBJ1-1; d_gene: TRBD1; CDR3nt: TGCGCCAGCAGCACGGACAGGGGGCCCTTTACTGAAGCTTTCTTT; CDR3aa: CASSTDRGPFTEAFF
v_gene: TRBV20-1; abundance: few; j_gene: TRBJ1-1; d_gene: -; CDR3nt: TGCAGTGCCCCCCGCGGCGGGAGAGCTGAAGCTTTCTTT; CDR3aa: CSAPRGGRAEAFF
v_gene: TRBV5-1; abundance: -; j_gene: TRBJ1-2; d_gene: -; CDR3nt: TGCGCCAGCAGCTTGGGGGCTCTACGCTATGGCTACACCTTC; CDR3aa: CASSLGALRYGYTF
v_gene: TRBV28; abundance: few; j_gene: TRBJ1-6; d_gene: TRBD1; CDR3nt: TGTGCCAGCAGGCGGGACAGTACCAATTCACCCCTCCACTTT; CDR3aa: CASRRDSTNSPLHF
v_gene: TRBV11-3; abundance: few; j_gene: TRBJ2-1; d_gene: -; CDR3nt: TGTGCCAGCAGCCCGGACGATAGCTCCTACAATGAGCAGTTCTTC; CDR3aa: CASSPDDSSYNEQFF
v_gene: TRBV20-1; abundance: few; j_gene: TRBJ2-3; d_gene: -; CDR3nt: TGCAGTGCTACTCAGGGGCCCCAGCGGGATACGCAGTATTTT; CDR3aa: CSATQGPQRDTQYF
v_gene: TRBV12-3/TRBV12-4; abundance: few; j_gene: TRBJ2-2; d_gene: -; CDR3nt: TGTGCCAGCATTCAGGGTGACACCGGGGAGCTGTTTTTT; CDR3aa: CASIQGDTGELFF
v_gene: TRBV28; abundance: -; j_gene: TRBJ2-1; d_gene: -; CDR3nt: TGTGCCAGCAGTTTAAGGACAGACGGGAATTACAATGAGCAGTTCTTC; CDR3aa: CASSLRTDGNYNEQFF
v_gene: TRBV3-1; abundance: -; j_gene: TRBJ1-1; d_gene: -; CDR3nt: TGTGCCAGCAGCCAAGCGCCCGTGAACACTGAAGCTTTCTTT; CDR3aa: CASSQAPVNTEAFF
v_gene: TRBV29-1; abundance: few; j_gene: TRBJ1-4; d_gene: TRBD1; CDR3nt: TGCAGCGTCTCCGGGGACAGGGGGGGGAATGAAAAACTGTTTTTT; CDR3aa: CSVSGDRGGNEKLFF
v_gene: TRBV20-1; abundance: -; j_gene: TRBJ2-7; d_gene: -; CDR3nt: TGCAGTGCTAGGTTGGTAGAGCAGTACTTC; CDR3aa: CSARLVEQYF
v_gene: TRBV3-1; abundance: -; j_gene: TRBJ2-1; d_gene: TRBD2; CDR3nt: TGTGCCAGCAGCCAGGGGACTAGCGGTGAGCAGTTCTTC; CDR3aa: CASSQGTSGEQFF
v_gene: TRBV20-1; abundance: -; j_gene: TRBJ2-1; d_gene: TRBD2; CDR3nt: TGCAGTGCTAGAGATCCCAGCGGGGGTCCCTACAATGAGCAGTTCTTC; CDR3aa: CSARDPSGGPYNEQFF
v_gene: TRBV6-5; abundance: many; j_gene: TRBJ2-1; d_gene: -; CDR3nt: TGTGCCAGCAGTTACATCCACAATGAGCAGTTCTTC; CDR3aa: CASSYIHNEQFF
v_gene: TRBV3-1; abundance: -; j_gene: TRBJ2-3; d_gene: -; CDR3nt: TGTGCCAGCAGCCAAATGAATACAGGAGATACGCAGTATTTT; CDR3aa: CASSQMNTGDTQYF
v_gene: TRBV29-1; abundance: few; j_gene: TRBJ1-2; d_gene: TRBD1; CDR3nt: TGCAGCGTCCATGCTAGAGAGGGACAGGGATTAAGAGGCTACACCTTC; CDR3aa: CSVHAREGQGLRGYTF
v_gene: TRBV12-3/TRBV12-4; abundance: few; j_gene: TRBJ1-1; d_gene: -; CDR3nt: TGTGCCAGCAACCCACAGGGAGGTCTGAACACTGAAGCTTTCTTT; CDR3aa: CASNPQGGLNTEAFF
v_gene: TRBV3-1; abundance: many; j_gene: TRBJ1-2; d_gene: -; CDR3nt: TGTGCCAGCAGCCCAGGGCGACAAGTTGGCTACACCTTC; CDR3aa: CASSPGRQVGYTF
v_gene: TRBV10-2; abundance: many; j_gene: TRBJ2-7; d_gene: -; CDR3nt: TGCGCCAGCAGTGTTTTCAGCTACGAGCAGTACTTC; CDR3aa: CASSVFSYEQYF
v_gene: TRBV4-3; abundance: many; j_gene: TRBJ1-2; d_gene: TRBD1; CDR3nt: TGTGCCAGCAGTCTGGACAGGGACTATGGCTACACCTTC; CDR3aa: CASSLDRDYGYTF